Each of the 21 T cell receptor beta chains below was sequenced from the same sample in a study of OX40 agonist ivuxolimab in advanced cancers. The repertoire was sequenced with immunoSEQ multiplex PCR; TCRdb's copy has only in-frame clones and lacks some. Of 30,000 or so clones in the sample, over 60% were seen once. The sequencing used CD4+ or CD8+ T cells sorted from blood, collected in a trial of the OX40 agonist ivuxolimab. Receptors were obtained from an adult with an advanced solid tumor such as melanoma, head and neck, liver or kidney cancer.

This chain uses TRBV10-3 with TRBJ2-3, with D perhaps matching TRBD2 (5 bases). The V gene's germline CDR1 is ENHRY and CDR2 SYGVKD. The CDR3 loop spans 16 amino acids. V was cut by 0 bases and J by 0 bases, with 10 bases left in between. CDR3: CAISESDSSSTDTQYF. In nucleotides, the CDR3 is TGTGCCATCAGTGAGTCGGACTCGTCTAGCACAGATACGCAGTATTTT.

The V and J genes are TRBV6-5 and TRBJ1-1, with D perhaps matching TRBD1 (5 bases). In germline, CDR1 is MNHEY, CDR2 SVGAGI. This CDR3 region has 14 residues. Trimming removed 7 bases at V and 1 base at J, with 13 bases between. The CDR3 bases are TGTGCCAGCACCCTGACAGAAAGGAACACTGAAGCTTTCTTT. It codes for CASTLTERNTEAFF.

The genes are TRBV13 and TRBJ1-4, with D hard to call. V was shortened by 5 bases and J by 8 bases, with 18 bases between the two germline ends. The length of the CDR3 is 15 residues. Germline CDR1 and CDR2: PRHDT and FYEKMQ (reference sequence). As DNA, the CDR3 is TGTGCCAGCAGCCTTAGGGTCCCTTCGAGGGAAAAACTGTTTTTT. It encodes CASSLRVPSREKLFF.

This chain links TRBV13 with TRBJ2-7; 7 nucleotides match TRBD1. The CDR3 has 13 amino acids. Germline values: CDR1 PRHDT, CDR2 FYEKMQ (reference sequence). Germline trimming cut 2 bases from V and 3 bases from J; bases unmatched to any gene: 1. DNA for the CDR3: TGTGCCAGCAGCTTAAGGGACAGCTACGAGCAGTACTTC. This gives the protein CASSLRDSYEQYF.

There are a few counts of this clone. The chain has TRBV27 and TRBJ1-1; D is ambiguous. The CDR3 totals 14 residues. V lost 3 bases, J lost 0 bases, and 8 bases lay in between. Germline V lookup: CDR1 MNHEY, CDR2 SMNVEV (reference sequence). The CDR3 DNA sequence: TGTGCCAGCAGTTTGAAAGCCATGAACACTGAAGCTTTCTTT. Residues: CASSLKAMNTEAFF.

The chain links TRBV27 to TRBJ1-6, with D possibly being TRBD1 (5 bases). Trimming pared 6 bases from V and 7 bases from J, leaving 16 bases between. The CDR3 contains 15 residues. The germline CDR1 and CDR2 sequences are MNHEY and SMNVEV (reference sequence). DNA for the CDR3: TGTGCCAGCAGCACTTACGGAGGGGCAAATTCACCCCTCCACTTT. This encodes CASSTYGGANSPLHF.

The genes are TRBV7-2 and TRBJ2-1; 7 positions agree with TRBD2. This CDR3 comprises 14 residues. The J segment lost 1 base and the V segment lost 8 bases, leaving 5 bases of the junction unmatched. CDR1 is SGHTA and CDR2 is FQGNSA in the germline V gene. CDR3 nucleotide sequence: TGTGCCAGCTTGCGGGGGAGGTCCTACAATGAGCAGTTCTTC. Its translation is CASLRGRSYNEQFF.

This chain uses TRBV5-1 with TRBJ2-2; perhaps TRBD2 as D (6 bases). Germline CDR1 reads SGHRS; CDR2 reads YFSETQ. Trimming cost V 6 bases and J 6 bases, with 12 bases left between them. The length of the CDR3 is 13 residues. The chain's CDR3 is CASTLAEAGELFF. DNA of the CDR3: TGCGCCAGCACTTTAGCGGAGGCCGGGGAGCTGTTTTTT.

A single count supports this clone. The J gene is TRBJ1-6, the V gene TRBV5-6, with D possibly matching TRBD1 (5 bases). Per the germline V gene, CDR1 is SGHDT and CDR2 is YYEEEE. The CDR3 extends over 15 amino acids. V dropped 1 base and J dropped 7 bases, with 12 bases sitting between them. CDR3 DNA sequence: TGTGCCAGCAGCTTGTCACTGACAGACAATTCACCCCTCCACTTT. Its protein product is CASSLSLTDNSPLHF.

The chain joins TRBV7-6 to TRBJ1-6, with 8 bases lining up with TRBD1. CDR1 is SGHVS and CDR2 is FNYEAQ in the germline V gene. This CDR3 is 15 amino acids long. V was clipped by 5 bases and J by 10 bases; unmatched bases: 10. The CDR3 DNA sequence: TGTGCCAGCAGCCCCCGGACAGGGTCATTATCACCCCTCCACTTT. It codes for CASSPRTGSLSPLHF.

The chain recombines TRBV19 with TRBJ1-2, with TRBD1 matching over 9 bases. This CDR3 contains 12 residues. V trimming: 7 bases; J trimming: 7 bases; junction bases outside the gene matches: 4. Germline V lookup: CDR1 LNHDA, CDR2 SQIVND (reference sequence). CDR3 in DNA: TGTGCCAGTACGGACAGGGGATCTGGCTACACCTTC. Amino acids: CASTDRGSGYTF.

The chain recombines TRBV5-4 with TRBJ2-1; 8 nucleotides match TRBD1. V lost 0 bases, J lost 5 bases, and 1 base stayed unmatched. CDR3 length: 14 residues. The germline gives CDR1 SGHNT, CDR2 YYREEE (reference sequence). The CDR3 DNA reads TGTGCCAGCAGCTTGGGGACAGGGAACAATGAGCAGTTCTTC. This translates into CASSLGTGNNEQFF. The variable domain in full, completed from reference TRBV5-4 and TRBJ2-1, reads ETGVTQSPTHLIKTRGQQVTLRCSSQSGHNTVSWYQQALGQGPQFIFQYYREEENGRGNFPPRFSGLQFPNYSSELNVNALELDDSALYLCASSLGTGNNEQFFGPGTRLTVL.

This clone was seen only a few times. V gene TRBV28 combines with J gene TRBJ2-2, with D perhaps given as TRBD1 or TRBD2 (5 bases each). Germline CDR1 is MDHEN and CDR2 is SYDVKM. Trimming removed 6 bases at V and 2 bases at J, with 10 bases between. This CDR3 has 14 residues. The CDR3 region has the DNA TGTGCCAGCAGCGGGACCCAAAACACCGGGGAGCTGTTTTTT. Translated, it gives CASSGTQNTGELFF.

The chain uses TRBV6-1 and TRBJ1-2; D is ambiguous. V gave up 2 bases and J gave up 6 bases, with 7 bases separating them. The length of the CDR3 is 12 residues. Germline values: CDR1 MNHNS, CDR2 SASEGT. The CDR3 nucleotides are TGTGCCAGCAGTGAAACCGGGGATGGCTACACCTTC. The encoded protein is CASSETGDGYTF.

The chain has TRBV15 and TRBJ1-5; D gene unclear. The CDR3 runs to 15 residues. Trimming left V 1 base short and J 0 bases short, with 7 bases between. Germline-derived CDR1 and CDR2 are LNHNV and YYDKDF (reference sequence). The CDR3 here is CATSRGSDSNQPQHF. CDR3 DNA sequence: TGTGCCACCAGCAGAGGGTCGGATAGCAATCAGCCCCAGCATTTT.

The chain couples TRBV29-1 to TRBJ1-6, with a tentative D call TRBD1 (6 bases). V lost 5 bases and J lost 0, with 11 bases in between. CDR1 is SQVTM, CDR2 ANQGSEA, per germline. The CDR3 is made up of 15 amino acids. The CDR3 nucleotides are TGCAGCGTTAGGACAGAGAGCTCCTATAATTCACCCCTCCACTTT. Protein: CSVRTESSYNSPLHF.

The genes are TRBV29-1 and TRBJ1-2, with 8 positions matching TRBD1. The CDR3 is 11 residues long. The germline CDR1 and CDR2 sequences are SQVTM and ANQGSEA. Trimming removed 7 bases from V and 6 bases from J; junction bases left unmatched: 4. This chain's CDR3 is CSEDRVHGYTF. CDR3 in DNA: TGCAGCGAGGACAGGGTTCATGGCTACACCTTC. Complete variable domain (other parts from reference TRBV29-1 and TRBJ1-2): SAVISQKPSRDICQRGTSLTIQCQVDSQVTMMFWYRQQPGQSLTLIATANQGSEATYESGFVIDKFPISRPNLTFSTLTVSNMSPEDSSIYLCSEDRVHGYTFGSGTRLTVV.

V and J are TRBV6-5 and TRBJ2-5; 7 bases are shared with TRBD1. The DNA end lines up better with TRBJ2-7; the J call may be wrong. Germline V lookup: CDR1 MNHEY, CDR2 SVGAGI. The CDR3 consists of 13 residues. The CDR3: CASSQSGGYEQYF. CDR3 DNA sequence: TGTGCCAGCAGTCAATCAGGGGGCTACGAGCAGTACTTC.

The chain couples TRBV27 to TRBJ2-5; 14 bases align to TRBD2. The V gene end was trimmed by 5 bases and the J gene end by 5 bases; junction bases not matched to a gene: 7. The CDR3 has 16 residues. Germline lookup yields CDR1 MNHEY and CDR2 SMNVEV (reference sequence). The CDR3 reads CASSPRLAGGRETQYF. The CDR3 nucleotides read TGTGCCAGCAGTCCACGACTAGCGGGGGGGCGGGAGACCCAGTACTTC.

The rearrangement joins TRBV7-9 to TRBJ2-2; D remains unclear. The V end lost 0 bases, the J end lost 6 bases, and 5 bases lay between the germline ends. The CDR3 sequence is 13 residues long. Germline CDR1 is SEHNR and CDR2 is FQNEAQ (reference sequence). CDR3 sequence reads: CASSLAVAGELFF. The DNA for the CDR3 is TGTGCCAGCAGCTTAGCGGTAGCCGGGGAGCTGTTTTTT.

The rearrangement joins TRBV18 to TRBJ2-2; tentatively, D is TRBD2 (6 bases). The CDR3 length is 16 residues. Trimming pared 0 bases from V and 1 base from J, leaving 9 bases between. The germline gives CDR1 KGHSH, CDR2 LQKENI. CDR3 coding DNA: TGTGCCAGCTCACCACCGGTCGGGGGGAACACCGGGGAGCTGTTTTTT. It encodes CASSPPVGGNTGELFF.